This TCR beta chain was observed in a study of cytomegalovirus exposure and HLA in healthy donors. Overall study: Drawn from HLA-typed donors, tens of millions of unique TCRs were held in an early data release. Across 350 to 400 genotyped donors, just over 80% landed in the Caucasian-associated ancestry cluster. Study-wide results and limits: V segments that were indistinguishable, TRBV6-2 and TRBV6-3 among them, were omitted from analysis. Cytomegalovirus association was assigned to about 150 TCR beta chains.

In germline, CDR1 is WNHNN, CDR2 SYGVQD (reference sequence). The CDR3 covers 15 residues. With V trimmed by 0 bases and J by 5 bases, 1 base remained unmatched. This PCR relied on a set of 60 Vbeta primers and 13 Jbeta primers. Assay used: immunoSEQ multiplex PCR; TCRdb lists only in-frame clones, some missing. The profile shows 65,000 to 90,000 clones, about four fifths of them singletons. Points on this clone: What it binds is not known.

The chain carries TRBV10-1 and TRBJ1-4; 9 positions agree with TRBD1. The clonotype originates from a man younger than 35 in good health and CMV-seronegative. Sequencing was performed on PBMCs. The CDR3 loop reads CASSESGQGNEKLFF. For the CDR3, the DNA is TGCGCCAGCAGTGAGTCCGGACAGGGGAATGAAAAACTGTTTTTT.